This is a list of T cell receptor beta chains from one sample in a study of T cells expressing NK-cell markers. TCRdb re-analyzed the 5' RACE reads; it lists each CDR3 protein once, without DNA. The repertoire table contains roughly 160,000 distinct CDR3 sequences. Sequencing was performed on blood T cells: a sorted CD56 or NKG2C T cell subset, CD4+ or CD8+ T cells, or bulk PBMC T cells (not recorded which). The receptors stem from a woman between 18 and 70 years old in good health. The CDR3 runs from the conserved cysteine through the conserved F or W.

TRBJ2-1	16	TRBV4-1	CASSPVGRKNYNEQFF
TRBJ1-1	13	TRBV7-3	CASSLERQGEAFF
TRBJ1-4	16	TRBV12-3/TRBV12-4	CASSSWTGGAAEKLFF
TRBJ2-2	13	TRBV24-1	CATSDQGIGELFF
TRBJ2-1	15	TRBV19	CASGTGRLLSDEQFF
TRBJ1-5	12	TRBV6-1	CASSGLLGPQHF
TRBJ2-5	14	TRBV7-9	CASSMTSGVETQYF
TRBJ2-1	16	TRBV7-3	CASSLISLAGVNEQFF
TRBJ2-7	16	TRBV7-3	CASSLTSSGGPYEQYF
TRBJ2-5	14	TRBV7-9	CASETSTGQETQYF
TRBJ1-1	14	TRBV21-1	CASSIWDHDTEAFF
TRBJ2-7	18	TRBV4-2	CASSLGLAGGLSSYEQYF
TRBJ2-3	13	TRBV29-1	CSVAGGARDTQYF
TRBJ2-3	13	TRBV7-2	CASSKIPTDTQYF
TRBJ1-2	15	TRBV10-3	CAISESGREARGYTF
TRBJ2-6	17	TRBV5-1	CASSFVTVSLEANVLTF
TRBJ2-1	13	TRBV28	CASIRTAPNEQFF
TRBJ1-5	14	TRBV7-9	CASSPGGDRQPQHF
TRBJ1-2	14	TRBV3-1	CASSQRGGFYGYTF
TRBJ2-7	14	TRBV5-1	CASRLRRESYEQYF